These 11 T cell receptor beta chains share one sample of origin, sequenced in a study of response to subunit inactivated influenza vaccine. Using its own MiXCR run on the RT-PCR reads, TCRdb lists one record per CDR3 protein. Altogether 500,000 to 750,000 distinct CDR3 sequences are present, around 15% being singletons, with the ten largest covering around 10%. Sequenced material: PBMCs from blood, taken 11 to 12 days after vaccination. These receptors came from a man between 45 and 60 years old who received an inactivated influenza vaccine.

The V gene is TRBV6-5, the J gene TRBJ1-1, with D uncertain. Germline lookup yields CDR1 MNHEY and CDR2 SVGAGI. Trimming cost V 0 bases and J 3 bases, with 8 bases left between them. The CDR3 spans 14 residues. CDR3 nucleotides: TGTGCCAGCAGTTACTCGAGTAGGTACACTGAAGCTTTCTTT. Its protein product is CASSYSSRYTEAFF.

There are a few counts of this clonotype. Written as DNA, the CDR3 is TGTGCCAGCAGCCAGGACCTTCCTACTGATACGCAGTATTTT. Amino acids: CASSQDLPTDTQYF. The V and J genes are TRBV4-2 and TRBJ2-3; no definite D call. Per the germline V gene, CDR1 is LGHNA and CDR2 is YNFKEQ. This CDR3 is built from 14 residues. V lost 3 bases to trimming and J lost 6 bases, with 13 bases between them.

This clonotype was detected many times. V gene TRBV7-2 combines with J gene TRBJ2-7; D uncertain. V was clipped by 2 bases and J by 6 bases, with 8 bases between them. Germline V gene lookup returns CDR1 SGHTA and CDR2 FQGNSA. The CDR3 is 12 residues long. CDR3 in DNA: TGTGCCAGCAGCTTATCATTAGGCGAGCAGTACTTC. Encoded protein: CASSLSLGEQYF. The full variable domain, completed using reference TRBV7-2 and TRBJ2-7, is GAGVSQSPSNKVTEKGKDVELRCDPISGHTALYWYRQSLGQGLEFLIYFQGNSAPDKSGLPSDRFSAERTGGSVSTLTIQRTQQEDSAVYLCASSLSLGEQYFGPGTRLTVT.

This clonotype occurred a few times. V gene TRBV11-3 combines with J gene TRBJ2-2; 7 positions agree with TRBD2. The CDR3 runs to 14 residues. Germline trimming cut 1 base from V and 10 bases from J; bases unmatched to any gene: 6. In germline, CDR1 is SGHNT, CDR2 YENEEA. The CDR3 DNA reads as TGTGCCAGCAGCTTAGTGGGGACTAACATGGAGCTGTTTTTT. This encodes CASSLVGTNMELFF.

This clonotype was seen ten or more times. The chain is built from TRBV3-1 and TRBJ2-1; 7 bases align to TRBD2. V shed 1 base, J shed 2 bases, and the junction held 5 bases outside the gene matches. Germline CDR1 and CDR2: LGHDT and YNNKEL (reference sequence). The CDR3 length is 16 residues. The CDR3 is CASSQGGGTAYNEQFF. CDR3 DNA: TGTGCCAGCAGCCAAGGGGGGGGGACTGCCTACAATGAGCAGTTCTTC.

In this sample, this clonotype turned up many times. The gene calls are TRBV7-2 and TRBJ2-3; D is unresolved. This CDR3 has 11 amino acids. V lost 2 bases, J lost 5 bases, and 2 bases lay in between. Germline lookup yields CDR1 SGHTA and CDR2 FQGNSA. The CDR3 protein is CASSLKDTQYF. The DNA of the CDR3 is TGTGCCAGCAGCTTAAAAGATACGCAGTATTTT.

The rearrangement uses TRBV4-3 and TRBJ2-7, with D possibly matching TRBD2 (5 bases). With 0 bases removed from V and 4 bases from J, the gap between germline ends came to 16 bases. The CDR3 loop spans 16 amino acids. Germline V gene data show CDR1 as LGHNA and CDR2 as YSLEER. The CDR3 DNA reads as TGCGCCAGCAGCCAAGAACCGACCCCCGGGGATTACGAGCAGTACTTC. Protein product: CASSQEPTPGDYEQYF.

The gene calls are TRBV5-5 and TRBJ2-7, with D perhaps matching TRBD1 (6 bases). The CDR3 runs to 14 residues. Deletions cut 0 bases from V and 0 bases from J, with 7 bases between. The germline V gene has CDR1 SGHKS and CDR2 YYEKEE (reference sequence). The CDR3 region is CASSLEGGSYEQYF. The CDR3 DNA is TGTGCCAGCAGCTTGGAAGGGGGCTCCTACGAGCAGTACTTC.

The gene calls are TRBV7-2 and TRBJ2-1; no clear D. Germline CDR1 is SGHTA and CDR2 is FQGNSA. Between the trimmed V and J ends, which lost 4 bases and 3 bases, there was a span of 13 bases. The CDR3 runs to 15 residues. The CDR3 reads CASSSGPPFYNEQFF. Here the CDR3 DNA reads TGTGCCAGCAGCTCCGGACCCCCCTTCTACAATGAGCAGTTCTTC.

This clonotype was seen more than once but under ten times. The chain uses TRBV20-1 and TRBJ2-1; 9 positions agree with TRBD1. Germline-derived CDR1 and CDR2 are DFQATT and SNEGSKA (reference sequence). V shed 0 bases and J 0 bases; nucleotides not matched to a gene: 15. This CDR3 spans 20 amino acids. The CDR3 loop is CSARDRWTGADVRSYNEQFF. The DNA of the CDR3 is TGCAGTGCTAGAGATCGGTGGACAGGGGCCGACGTCCGCTCCTACAATGAGCAGTTCTTC.

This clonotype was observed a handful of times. DNA for the CDR3: TGTGCCAGCAGCCAAGATGTGAGGAGGGTAGCGGGAGCTTGGGAGACCCAGTACTTC. This encodes CASSQDVRRVAGAWETQYF. The V gene is TRBV3-1, the J gene TRBJ2-5; 9 bases map to TRBD2. With V trimmed by 0 bases and J by 5 bases, 16 bases remained unmatched. CDR1 is LGHDT, CDR2 YNNKEL, per germline (reference sequence). This CDR3 has 19 amino acids.